What follows is one TCR beta chain and its context. Judged by its sample share, this clonotype qualifies as medium-sized (0.01 to 0.1%). There is no known antigen for this receptor. One base away there is no much larger clone; base qualities are not given. Based on the germline V gene (reference sequence), the CDR1 and CDR2 sequences are PRHDT and FYEKMQ. The CDR3 sequence holds 15 residues, the cysteine and phenylalanine included. CDR3 DNA is the only sequence kept; it has 45 bases, read in frame from the first base. Trimming takes 0 bases off V and 2 bases off J; junction bases not matched to a gene: 4. TCR beta rearrangements were amplified from genomic DNA isolated from peripheral blood, not from sorted cells or RNA. This sample was taken from a study of T cell repertoires in aging, cancer and after chemotherapy (dated by TCRdb to between 2017 and 2020). The study in broad terms: Donors spanned six age groups from 30 or younger to 70 or older, with at least three individuals per group. The study profiled peripheral blood TCR beta repertoires from healthy donors and cancer patients to examine immunoaging and T cell reconstitution after chemotherapy. In the hematological group, paired pre- and post-chemotherapy samples were obtained from chronic lymphocytic leukemia patients treated with fludarabine- or bendamustine-based regimens. About 9.3 million TCR reads were contained in the full dataset. Alongside 95 healthy donors serving as a reference group, the cohort included some 220 cancer patients, of whom some 91 had hematological cancers and 120 to 130 had solid cancers.

The paper as a whole reports these results and caveats: The authors noted that the repertoire data do not allow conclusions about immunological memory after chemotherapy. Hematological cancer patients had infiltration of lymphoid organs, and this infiltration may itself impair thymic emigration or peripheral T cell expansion. Compared with age-matched healthy donors, untreated patients with either hematological or solid cancers had significantly lower TCR diversity in the blood along with higher clonality. Declining TCR diversity with age in healthy donors was mainly explained by loss of richness; in cancer patients, loss of evenness also contributed. In both cancer cohorts, median generation probability rose over the chemotherapy interval, which suggests that the repertoire was reconstituted through rebound thymic output.

Rearranged TRB sequences spanning V, D and J segments were amplified by multiplex touch-down PCR using a mixed TRB-A/B primer pool. Illumina adapters and sample indices were attached to the amplicons in two consecutive PCR reactions using Phusion HS II polymerase. The amplicons were purified from gel with the NucleoSpin Gel and PCR Clean-up kit and then assessed with Qubit and an Agilent 2100 Bioanalyzer. Sequencing of the libraries was done on an Illumina MiSeq with paired-end, single-indexed 600-cycle runs. In the source study's methods: TRB sequences were processed with MiXCR versions 2.12 and 3.0.5. Each unique CDR3 nucleotide sequence was counted as one clone, and only productive sequences with at least two reads were retained. The repertoire metrics were Shannon diversity, evenness, clonality (calculated as one minus evenness), and diversity profiles parameterized by alpha from 0 to 5. The IGoR algorithm was used to calculate generation probabilities of clones in the paired pre- and post-chemotherapy samples. The public reads were run again by TCRdb, first through fastp at Q25 and then through MiXCR, and only productive beta chains were kept. Each CDR3 protein appears once, grouped with its most common genes and DNA. It is TCRdb's table, rather than the study itself, that gives the V and J calls and clone size. This sample holds about 6,600 distinct CDR3 sequences; 22% were observed only once. The top ten clones comprise more than 8% of the sample.

The sequence was collected from a human donor with a blood cancer. Recombination linked TRBV13 to TRBJ2-7, and TRBD1 matches 7 of the central bases. The source material was blood. The CDR3 protein sequence reads: CASSLGGTDTYEQYF. The nucleotides read TGTGCCAGCAGCTTAGGCGGGACAGACACCTACGAGCAGTACTTC. Extended through the reference TRBV13 and TRBJ2-7 proteins, this CDR3 yields the full variable domain: AAGVIQSPRHLIKEKRETATLKCYPIPRHDTVYWYQQGPGQDPQFLISFYEKMQSDKGSIPDRFSAQQFSDYHSELNMSSLELGDSALYFCASSLGGTDTYEQYFGPGTRLTVT.